This T cell receptor (beta chain) was retrieved from a study of blood T cell repertoires in COVID-19. This CDR3 spans 16 amino acids. The germline V gene has CDR1 MNHEY and CDR2 SVGAGI. V gave up 2 bases and J gave up 3 bases; unmatched junction bases: 4. The data were produced by immunoSEQ multiplex PCR, yet TCRdb's version contains in-frame clones alone and is incomplete. Of about 170,000 clones listed, around nine tenths are singletons. Material for sequencing was PBMCs or T cells enriched from blood (not recorded which). This rearrangement joins TRBV6-5 to TRBJ1-3; 10 bases match TRBD1. This clonotype was sampled from a woman younger than 30 who had recovered from COVID-19. The CDR3 reads CASSYNRDRGGNTIYF. The CDR3 bases are TGTGCCAGCAGTTACAACCGGGACAGGGGTGGAAACACCATATATTTT.